What follows are 7 T cell receptor beta chains derived from one specimen sequenced in a study of cytomegalovirus exposure and HLA in healthy donors. In the PCR, 60 Vbeta and 13 Jbeta primers were used. Clones were read by immunoSEQ multiplex PCR, and TCRdb kept only the in-frame ones, dropping some. The repertoire holds more than 75,000 clones, with 79% as singletons. Material for sequencing was PBMCs. Receptors originate from a man aged 30 to 45 in good health and CMV-seronegative.

The chain uses TRBV9 and TRBJ2-2, with D perhaps TRBD2 (6 bases). With 3 bases removed from V and 4 bases from J, the gap between germline ends came to 10 bases. The CDR3 runs 14 residues. Per the germline V gene, CDR1 is SGDLS and CDR2 is YYNGEE. The CDR3 spells CASSGTGATGELFF. For the CDR3, the DNA is TGTGCCAGCAGCGGAACGGGAGCCACCGGGGAGCTGTTTTTT.

This clone rates as medium-sized (0.01 to 0.1%). V gene TRBV4-2 combines with J gene TRBJ1-5; D gene unclear. This CDR3 has 15 amino acids. Germline CDR1 and CDR2: LGHNA and YNFKEQ. The ends were cut back, 0 bases at V and 0 bases at J, with 6 bases in the middle. The CDR3 region is CASSQDKHSNQPQHF. The CDR3 nucleotides are TGTGCCAGCAGCCAAGATAAACATAGCAATCAGCCCCAGCATTTT.

The chain recombines TRBV6-5 with TRBJ2-7; tentatively, D is TRBD2 (5 bases). CDR3 size: 12 residues. V lost 10 bases and J 2 bases, leaving 12 bases between the germline ends. CDR1 and CDR2 from the germline V gene are MNHEY and SVGAGI. CDR3 loop: CATSRETYEQYF. In DNA, the CDR3 is TGTGCCACTTCGAGGGAAACCTACGAGCAGTACTTC.

The V gene is TRBV6-1, the J gene TRBJ2-7, with 14 bases aligning to TRBD2. CDR3 size: 14 residues. V lost 4 bases and J lost 6; bases outside the gene matches: 2. In germline, CDR1 is MNHNS, CDR2 SASEGT. The CDR3 reads CASSVGLAGVEQYF. The DNA of the CDR3 is TGTGCCAGCAGTGTGGGACTAGCGGGAGTCGAGCAGTACTTC.

This chain uses TRBV11-3 with TRBJ2-3, with D tentatively TRBD2 (6 bases). The CDR3 totals 14 residues. In germline, CDR1 is SGHNT, CDR2 YENEEA. Between the trimmed V and J ends, which lost 2 bases and 2 bases, there was a span of 8 bases. CDR3 protein: CASSLSGPTDTQYF. The CDR3 nucleotides are TGTGCCAGCAGCTTAAGCGGGCCCACAGATACGCAGTATTTT.

The V gene is TRBV18, the J gene TRBJ2-7, with 8 bases aligning to TRBD1. The junction had 4 bases not matched to a gene; V was cut back by 3 bases and J by 6 bases. The CDR3 has 13 residues. Germline CDR1 is KGHSH and CDR2 is LQKENI. The CDR3 sequence: CASSPGQEGEQYF. The CDR3 nucleotides read TGTGCCAGCTCACCGGGACAGGAGGGCGAGCAGTACTTC.

The V gene is TRBV19, the J gene TRBJ2-5; possibly TRBD2 for D (5 bases). CDR1 and CDR2 (germline): LNHDA, SQIVND (reference sequence). V was shortened by 4 bases and J by 1 base, with 19 bases between the two germline ends. There are 17 residues in the CDR3. The CDR3 nucleotides read TGTGCCAGTAGTAGCCCCCGAGGCGGGCAGACCCAAGAGACCCAGTACTTC. It yields the protein CASSSPRGGQTQETQYF.